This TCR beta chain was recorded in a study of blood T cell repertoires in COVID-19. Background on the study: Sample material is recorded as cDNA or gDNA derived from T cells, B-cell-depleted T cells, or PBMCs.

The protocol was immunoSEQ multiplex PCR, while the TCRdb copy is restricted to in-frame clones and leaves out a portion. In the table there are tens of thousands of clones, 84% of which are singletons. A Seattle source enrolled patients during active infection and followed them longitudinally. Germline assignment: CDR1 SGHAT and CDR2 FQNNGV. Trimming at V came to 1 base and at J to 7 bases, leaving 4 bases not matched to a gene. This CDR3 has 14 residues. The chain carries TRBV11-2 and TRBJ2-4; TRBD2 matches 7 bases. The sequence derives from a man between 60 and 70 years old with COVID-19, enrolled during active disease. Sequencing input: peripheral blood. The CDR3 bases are TGTGCCAGCAGCTTAGGGACTAGTCGGAACATTCAGTACTTC. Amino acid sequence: CASSLGTSRNIQYF.